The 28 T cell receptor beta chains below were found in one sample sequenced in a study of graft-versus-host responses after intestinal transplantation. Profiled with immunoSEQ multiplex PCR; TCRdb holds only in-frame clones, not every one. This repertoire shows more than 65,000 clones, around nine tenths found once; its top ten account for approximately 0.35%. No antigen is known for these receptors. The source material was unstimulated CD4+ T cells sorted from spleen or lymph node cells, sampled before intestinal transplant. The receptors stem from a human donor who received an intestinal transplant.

In DNA, the CDR3 is TGTGCCACCTTAGGCCTCGACACTAGTTCAGATACGCAGTATTTT. Its protein product is CATLGLDTSSDTQYF. The chain recombines TRBV10-3 with TRBJ2-3, with D possibly matching TRBD2 (5 bases). CDR3 length equals 15 residues. V was clipped by 10 bases and J by 4 bases, with 21 bases between them. The germline gives CDR1 ENHRY, CDR2 SYGVKD.

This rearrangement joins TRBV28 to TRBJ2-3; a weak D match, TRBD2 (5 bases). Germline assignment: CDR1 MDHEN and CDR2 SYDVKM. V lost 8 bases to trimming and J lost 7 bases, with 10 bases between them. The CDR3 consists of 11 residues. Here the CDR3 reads CASRAGNTQYF. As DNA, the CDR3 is TGTGCCAGCCGCGCGGGCAATACGCAGTATTTT.

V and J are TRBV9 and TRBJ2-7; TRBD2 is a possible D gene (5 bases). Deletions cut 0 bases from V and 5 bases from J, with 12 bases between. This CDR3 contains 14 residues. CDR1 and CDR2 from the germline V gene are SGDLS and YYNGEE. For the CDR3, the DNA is TGTGCCAGCAGCGTAGATGAACTAGTGAACGAGCAGTACTTC. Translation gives CASSVDELVNEQYF. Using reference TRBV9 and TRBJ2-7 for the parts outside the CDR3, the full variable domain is DSGVTQTPKHLITATGQRVTLRCSPRSGDLSVYWYQQSLDQGLQFLIQYYNGEERAKGNILERFSAQQFPDLHSELNLSSLELGDSALYFCASSVDELVNEQYFGPGTRLTVT.

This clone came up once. CDR3 bases: TGCAGCGTTATGAGAGGGCGGGGGAGCACAGATACGCAGTATTTT. Its translation: CSVMRGRGSTDTQYF. The chain carries TRBV29-1 and TRBJ2-3; 7 bases map to TRBD2. This CDR3 contains 15 residues. After removal of 5 bases from V and 0 bases from J, the junction contained 8 bases not matched to a gene. Germline V lookup: CDR1 SQVTM, CDR2 ANQGSEA.

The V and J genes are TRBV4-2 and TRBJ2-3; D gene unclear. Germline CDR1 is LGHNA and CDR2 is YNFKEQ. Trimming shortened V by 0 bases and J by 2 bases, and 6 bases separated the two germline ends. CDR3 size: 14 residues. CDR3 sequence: CASSQEADTDTQYF. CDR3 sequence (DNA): TGTGCCAGCAGCCAAGAGGCCGACACAGATACGCAGTATTTT.

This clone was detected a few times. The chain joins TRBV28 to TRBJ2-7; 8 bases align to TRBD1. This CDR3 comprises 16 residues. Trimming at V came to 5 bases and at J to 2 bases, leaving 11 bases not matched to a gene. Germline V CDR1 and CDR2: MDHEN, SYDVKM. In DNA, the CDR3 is TGTGCCAGCAGTGCGCACCTAGGACAGGGAACCTACGAGCAGTACTTC. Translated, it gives CASSAHLGQGTYEQYF. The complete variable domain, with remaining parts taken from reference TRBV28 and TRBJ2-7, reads DVKVTQSSRYLVKRTGEKVFLECVQDMDHENMFWYRQDPGLGLRLIYFSYDVKMKEKGDIPEGYSVSREKKERFSLILESASTNQTSMYLCASSAHLGQGTYEQYFGPGTRLTVT.

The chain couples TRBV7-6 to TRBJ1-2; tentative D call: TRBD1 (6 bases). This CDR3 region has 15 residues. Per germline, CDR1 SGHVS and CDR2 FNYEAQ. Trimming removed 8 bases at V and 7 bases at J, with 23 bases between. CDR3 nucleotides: TGTGCCAGCTCAGGGTTACAGGGAAAGGATGGTGGCTACACCTTC. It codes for CASSGLQGKDGGYTF.

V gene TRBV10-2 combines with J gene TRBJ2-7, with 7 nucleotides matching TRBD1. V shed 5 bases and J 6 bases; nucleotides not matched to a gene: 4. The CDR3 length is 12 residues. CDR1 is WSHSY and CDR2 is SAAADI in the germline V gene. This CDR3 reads CASSRQGGEQYF. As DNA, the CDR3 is TGCGCCAGCAGTCGACAGGGCGGCGAGCAGTACTTC.

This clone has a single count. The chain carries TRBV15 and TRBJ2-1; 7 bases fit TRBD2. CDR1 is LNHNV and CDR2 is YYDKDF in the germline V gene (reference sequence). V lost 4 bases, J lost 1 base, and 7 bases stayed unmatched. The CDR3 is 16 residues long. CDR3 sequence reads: CATSMERDLSYNEQFF. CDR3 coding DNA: TGTGCCACCAGCATGGAGCGGGATTTATCCTACAATGAGCAGTTCTTC. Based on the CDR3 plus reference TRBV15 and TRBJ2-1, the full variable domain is DAMVIQNPRYQVTQFGKPVTLSCSQTLNHNVMYWYQQKSSQAPKLLFHYYDKDFNNEADTPDNFQSRRPNTSFCFLDIRSPGLGDTAMYLCATSMERDLSYNEQFFGPGTRLTVL.

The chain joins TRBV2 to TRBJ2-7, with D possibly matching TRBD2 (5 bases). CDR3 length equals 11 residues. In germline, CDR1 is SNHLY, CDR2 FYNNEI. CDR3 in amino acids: CAHIPGYEQYF. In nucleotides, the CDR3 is TGTGCTCACATCCCGGGATATGAGCAGTACTTC.

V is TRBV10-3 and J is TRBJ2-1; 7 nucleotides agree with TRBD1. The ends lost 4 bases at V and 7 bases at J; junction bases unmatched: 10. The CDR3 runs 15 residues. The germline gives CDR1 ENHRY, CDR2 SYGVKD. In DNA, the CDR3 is TGTGCCATCAGTGTTAGCATAGGGGGCTGGAATGAGCAGTTCTTC. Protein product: CAISVSIGGWNEQFF.

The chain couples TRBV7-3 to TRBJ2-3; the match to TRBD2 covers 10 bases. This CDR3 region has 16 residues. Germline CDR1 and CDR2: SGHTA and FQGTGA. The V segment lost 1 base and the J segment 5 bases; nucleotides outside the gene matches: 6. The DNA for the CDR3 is TGTGCCAGCAGCTTAAGCCTAGCGGGGGAAGAAGATACGCAGTATTTT. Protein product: CASSLSLAGEEDTQYF. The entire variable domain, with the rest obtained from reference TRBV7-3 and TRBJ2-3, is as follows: GAGVSQTPSNKVTEKGKYVELRCDPISGHTALYWYRQSLGQGPEFLIYFQGTGAADDSGLPNDRFFAVRPEGSVSTLKIQRTERGDSAVYLCASSLSLAGEEDTQYFGPGTRLTVL.

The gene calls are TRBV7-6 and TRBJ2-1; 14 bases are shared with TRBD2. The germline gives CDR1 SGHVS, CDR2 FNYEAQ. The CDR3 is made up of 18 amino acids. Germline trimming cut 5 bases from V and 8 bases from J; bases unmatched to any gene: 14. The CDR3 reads CASSPRGLAGASRDEQFF. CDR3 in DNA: TGTGCCAGCAGCCCTAGGGGACTAGCGGGAGCCTCACGGGATGAGCAGTTCTTC.

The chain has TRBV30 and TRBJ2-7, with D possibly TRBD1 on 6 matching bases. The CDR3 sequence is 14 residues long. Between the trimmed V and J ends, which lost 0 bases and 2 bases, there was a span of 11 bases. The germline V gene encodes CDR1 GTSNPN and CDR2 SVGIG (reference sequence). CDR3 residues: CAWSVEQGAYEQYF. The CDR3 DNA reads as TGTGCCTGGAGTGTAGAACAGGGCGCCTACGAGCAGTACTTC.

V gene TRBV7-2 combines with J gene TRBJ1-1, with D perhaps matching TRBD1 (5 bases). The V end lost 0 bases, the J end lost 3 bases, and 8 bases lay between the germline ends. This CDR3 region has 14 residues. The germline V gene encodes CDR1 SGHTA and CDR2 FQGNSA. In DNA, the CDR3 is TGTGCCAGCAGCTTAGCCGGGGGGTACACTGAAGCTTTCTTT. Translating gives CASSLAGGYTEAFF.

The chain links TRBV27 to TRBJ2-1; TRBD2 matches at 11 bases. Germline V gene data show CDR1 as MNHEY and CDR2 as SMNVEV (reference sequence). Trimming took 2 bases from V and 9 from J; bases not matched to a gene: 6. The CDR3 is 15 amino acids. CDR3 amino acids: CASSLVAGGPSEQFF. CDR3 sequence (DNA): TGTGCCAGCAGTTTAGTAGCGGGAGGGCCAAGTGAGCAGTTCTTC.

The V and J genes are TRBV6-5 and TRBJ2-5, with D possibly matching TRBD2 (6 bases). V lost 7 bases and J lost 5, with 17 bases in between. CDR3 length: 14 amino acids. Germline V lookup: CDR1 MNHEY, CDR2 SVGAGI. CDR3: CASKGTRGRETQYF. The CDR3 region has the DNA TGTGCCAGCAAGGGGACGCGGGGTCGGGAGACCCAGTACTTC.

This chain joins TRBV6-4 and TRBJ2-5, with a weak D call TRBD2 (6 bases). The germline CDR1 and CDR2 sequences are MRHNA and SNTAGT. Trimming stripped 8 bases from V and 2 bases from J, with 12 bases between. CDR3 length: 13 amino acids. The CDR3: CASRGDCQETQYF. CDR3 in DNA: TGTGCCAGCCGTGGGGACTGTCAAGAGACCCAGTACTTC.

In DNA, the CDR3 is TGTGCCAGCAGCCCGACAGGGGGGGTGGCAGATACGCAGTATTTT. It encodes CASSPTGGVADTQYF. The gene calls are TRBV7-3 and TRBJ2-3, with 9 bases identical to TRBD1. The junction had 7 bases not matched to a gene; V was cut back by 5 bases and J by 4 bases. The germline V gene has CDR1 SGHTA and CDR2 FQGTGA. The CDR3 consists of 15 residues. The whole variable domain, remainder taken from reference TRBV7-3 and TRBJ2-3, is GAGVSQTPSNKVTEKGKYVELRCDPISGHTALYWYRQSLGQGPEFLIYFQGTGAADDSGLPNDRFFAVRPEGSVSTLKIQRTERGDSAVYLCASSPTGGVADTQYFGPGTRLTVL.

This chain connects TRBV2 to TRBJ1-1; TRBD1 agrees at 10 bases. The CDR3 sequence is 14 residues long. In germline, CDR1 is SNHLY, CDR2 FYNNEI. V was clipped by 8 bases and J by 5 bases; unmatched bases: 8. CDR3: CASAVGTGATEAFF. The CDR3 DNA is TGTGCCAGCGCGGTCGGGACAGGGGCTACTGAAGCTTTCTTT.

The CDR3 loop reads CASSSSTSSYNEQFF. In nucleotides, the CDR3 is TGTGCCAGCAGTTCAAGTACCAGCTCCTACAATGAGCAGTTCTTC. V and J are TRBV27 and TRBJ2-1; no clear D. The CDR3 covers 15 residues. V lost 4 bases and J 0 bases, leaving 10 bases between the germline ends. The germline CDR1 and CDR2 sequences are MNHEY and SMNVEV (reference sequence).

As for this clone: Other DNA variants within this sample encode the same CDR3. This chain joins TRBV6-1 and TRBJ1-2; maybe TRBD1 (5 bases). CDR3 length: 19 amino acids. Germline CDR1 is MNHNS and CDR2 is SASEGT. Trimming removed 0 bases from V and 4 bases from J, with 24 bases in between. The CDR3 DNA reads TGTGCCAGCAGTGAAGCGGGGTATCGTGGGGCCGCAGCCTCCTATGGCTACACCTTC. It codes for CASSEAGYRGAAASYGYTF.

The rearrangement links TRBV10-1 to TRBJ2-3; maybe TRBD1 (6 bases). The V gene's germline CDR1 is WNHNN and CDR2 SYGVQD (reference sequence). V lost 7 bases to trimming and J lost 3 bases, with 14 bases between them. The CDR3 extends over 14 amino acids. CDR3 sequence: CASTHRARTDTQYF. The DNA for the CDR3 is TGCGCCAGCACTCACAGGGCTCGTACAGATACGCAGTATTTT.

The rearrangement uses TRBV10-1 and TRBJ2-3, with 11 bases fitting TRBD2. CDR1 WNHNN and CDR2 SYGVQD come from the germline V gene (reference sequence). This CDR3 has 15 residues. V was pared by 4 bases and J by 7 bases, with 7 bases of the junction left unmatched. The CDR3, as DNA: TGCGCCAGCAGTGTAGGGACTAGCGGAATGAATACGCAGTATTTT. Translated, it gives CASSVGTSGMNTQYF.

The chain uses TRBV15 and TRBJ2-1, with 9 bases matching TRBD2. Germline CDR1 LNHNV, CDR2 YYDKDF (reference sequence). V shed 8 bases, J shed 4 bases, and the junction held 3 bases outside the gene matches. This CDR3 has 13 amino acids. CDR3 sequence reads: CATGLAGYNEQFF. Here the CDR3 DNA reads TGTGCCACCGGGCTAGCGGGGTACAATGAGCAGTTCTTC.

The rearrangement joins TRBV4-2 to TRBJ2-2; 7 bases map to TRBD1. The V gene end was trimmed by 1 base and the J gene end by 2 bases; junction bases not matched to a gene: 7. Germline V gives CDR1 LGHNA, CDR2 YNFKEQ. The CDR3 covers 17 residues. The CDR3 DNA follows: TGTGCCAGCAGCCAAGGACAGGGTAGCCCCAACACCGGGGAGCTGTTTTTT. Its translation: CASSQGQGSPNTGELFF.

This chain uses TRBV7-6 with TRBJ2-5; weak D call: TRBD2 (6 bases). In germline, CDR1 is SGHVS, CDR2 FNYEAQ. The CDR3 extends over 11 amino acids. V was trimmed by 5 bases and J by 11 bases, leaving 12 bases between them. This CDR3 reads CASSAESGQYF. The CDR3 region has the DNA TGTGCCAGCAGCGCCGAGAGCGGGCAGTACTTC.

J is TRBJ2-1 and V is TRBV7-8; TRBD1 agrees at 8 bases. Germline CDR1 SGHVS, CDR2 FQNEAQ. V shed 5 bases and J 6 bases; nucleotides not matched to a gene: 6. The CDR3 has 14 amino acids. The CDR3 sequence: CASSTDRVLNEQFF. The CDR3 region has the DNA TGTGCCAGCAGCACGGACAGGGTGCTCAATGAGCAGTTCTTC.